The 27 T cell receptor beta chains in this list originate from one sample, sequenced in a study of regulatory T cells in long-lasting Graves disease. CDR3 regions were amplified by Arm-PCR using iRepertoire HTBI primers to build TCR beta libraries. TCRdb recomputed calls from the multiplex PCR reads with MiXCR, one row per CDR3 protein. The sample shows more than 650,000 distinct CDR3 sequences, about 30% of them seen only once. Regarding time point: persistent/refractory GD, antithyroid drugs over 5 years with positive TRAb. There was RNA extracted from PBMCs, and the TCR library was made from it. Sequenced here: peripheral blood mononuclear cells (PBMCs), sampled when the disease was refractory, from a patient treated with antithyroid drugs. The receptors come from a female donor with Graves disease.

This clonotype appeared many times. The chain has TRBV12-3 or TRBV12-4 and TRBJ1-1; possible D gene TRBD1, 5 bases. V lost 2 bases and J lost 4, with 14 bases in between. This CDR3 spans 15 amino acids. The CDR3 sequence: CASSLLLGTATEAFF. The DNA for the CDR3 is TGTGCCAGCAGTTTACTCCTAGGGACGGCCACTGAAGCTTTCTTT.

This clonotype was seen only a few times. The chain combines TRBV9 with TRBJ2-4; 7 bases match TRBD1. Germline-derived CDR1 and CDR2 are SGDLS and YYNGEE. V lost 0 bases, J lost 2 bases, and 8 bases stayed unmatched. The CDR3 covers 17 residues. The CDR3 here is CASSVDPWTGPKNIQYF. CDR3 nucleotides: TGTGCCAGCAGCGTAGATCCCTGGACAGGACCCAAAAACATTCAGTACTTC.

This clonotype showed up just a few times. This CDR3 reads CSASVANQPQHF. For the CDR3, the DNA is TGCAGTGCTAGTGTGGCCAATCAGCCCCAGCATTTT. The rearrangement uses TRBV20-1 and TRBJ1-5; D uncertain. Deletions cut 3 bases from V and 3 bases from J, with 6 bases between. This CDR3 is 12 amino acids long. Germline-derived CDR1 and CDR2 are DFQATT and SNEGSKA (reference sequence).

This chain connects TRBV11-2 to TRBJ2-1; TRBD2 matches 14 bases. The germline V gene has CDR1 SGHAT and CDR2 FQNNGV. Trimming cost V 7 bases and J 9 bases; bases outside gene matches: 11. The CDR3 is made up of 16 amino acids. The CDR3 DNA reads TGTGCCAGCATCTTCCTTGGACTAGCGGGAGGAAGTGAGCAGTTCTTC. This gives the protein CASIFLGLAGGSEQFF.

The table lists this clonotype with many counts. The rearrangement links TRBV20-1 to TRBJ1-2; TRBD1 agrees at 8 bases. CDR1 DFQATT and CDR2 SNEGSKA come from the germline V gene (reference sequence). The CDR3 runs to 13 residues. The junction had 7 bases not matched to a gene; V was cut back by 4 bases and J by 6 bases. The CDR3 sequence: CSATRTGTDGYTF. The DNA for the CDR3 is TGCAGTGCTACAAGGACAGGGACGGATGGCTACACCTTC.

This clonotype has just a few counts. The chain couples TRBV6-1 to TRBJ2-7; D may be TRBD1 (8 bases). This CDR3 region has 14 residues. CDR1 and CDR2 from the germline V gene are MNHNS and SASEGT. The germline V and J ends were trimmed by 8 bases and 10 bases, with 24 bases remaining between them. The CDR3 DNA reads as TGTGCCAGCGGACTAGACAGGGGAACCGCCGGTCAGTACTTC. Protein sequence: CASGLDRGTAGQYF.

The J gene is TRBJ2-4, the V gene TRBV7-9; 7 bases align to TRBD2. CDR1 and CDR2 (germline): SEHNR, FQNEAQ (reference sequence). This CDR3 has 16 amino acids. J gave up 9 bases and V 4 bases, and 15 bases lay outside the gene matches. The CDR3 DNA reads TGTGCCAGCAGCTCCCCCGGGACTACTTCGCAGGGCATTCAGTACTTC. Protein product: CASSSPGTTSQGIQYF.

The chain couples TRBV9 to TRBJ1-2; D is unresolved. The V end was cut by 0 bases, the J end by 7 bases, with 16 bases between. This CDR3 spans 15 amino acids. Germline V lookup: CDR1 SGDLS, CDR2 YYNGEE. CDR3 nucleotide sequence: TGTGCCAGCAGCGTAGAGCCGGGGATGGGCTCTGGCTACACCTTC. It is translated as CASSVEPGMGSGYTF.

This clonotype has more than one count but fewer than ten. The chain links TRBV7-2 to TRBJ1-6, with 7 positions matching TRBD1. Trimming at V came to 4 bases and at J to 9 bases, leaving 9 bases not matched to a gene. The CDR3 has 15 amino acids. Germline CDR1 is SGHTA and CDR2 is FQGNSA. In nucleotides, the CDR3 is TGTGCCAGCAGCTCCGTCGGCAGGGGGACTTCACCCCTCCACTTT. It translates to CASSSVGRGTSPLHF.

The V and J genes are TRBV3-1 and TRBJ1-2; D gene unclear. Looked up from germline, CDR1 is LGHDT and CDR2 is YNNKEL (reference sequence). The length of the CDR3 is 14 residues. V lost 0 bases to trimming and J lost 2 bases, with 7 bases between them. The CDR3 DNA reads TGTGCCAGCAGCCAAGACGGAGTGAACTATGGCTACACCTTC. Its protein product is CASSQDGVNYGYTF.

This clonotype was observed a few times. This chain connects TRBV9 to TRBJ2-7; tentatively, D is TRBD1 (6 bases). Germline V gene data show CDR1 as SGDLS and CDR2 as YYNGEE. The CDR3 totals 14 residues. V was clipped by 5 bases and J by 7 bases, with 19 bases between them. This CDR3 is CASSTEGDQEEQYF. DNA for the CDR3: TGTGCCAGCAGTACCGAGGGGGACCAAGAGGAGCAGTACTTC.

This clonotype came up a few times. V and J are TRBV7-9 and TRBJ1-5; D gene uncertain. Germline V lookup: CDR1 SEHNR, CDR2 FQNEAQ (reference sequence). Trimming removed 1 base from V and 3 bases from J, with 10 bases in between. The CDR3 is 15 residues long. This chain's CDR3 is CASSLGGHLNQPQHF. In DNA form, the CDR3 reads TGTGCCAGCAGCTTAGGCGGTCACCTCAATCAGCCCCAGCATTTT. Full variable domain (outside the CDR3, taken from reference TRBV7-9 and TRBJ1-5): DTGVSQNPRHKITKRGQNVTFRCDPISEHNRLYWYRQTLGQGPEFLTYFQNEAQLEKSRLLSDRFSAERPKGSFSTLEIQRTEQGDSAMYLCASSLGGHLNQPQHFGDGTRLSIL.

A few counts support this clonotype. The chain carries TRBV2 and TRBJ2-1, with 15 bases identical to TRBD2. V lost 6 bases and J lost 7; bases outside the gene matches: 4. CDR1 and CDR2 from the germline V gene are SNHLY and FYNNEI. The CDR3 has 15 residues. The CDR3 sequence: CASSGLAGGGNEQFF. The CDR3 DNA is TGTGCCAGCAGCGGACTAGCGGGAGGGGGGAATGAGCAGTTCTTC.

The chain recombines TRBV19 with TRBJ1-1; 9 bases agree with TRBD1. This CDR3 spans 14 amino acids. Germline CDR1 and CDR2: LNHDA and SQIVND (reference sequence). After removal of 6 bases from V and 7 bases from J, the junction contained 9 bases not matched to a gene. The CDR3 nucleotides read TGTGCCAGTAGCTCCCGACAGGGGGTTTTTGAAGCTTTCTTT. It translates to CASSSRQGVFEAFF. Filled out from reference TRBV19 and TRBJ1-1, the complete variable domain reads DGGITQSPKYLFRKEGQNVTLSCEQNLNHDAMYWYRQDPGQGLRLIYYSQIVNDFQKGDIAEGYSVSREKKESFPLTVTSAQKNPTAFYLCASSSRQGVFEAFFGQGTRLTVV.

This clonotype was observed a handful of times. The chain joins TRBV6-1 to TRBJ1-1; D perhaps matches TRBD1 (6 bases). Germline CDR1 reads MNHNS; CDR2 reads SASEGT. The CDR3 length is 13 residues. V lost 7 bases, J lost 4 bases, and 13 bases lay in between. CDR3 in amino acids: CASNGGRGTEAFF. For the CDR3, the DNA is TGTGCCAGCAATGGGGGGCGAGGCACTGAAGCTTTCTTT.

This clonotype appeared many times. This CDR3 is CASSAHRVETQYF. In nucleotides, the CDR3 is TGTGCCAGCAGTGCACACAGGGTAGAGACCCAGTACTTC. V gene TRBV12-3 or TRBV12-4 combines with J gene TRBJ2-5; possibly TRBD1 for D (6 bases). V was pared by 5 bases and J by 4 bases, with 11 bases between. The length of the CDR3 is 13 residues.

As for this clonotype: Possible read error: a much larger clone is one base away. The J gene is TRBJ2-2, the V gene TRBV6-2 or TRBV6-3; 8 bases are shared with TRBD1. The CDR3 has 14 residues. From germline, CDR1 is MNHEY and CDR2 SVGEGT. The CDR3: CATRTGLDTGGLFF. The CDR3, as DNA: TGTGCCACCCGGACAGGGTTGGACACCGGGGGGCTGTTTTTT.

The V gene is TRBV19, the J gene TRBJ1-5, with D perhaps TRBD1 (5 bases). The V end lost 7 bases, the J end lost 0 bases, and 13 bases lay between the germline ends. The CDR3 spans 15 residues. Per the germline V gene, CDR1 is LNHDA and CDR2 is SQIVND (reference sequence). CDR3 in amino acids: CASIWTRSSNQPQHF. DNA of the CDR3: TGTGCCAGTATCTGGACAAGGTCTAGCAATCAGCCCCAGCATTTT.

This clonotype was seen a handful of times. In DNA, the CDR3 is TGTGCCAGCAGTTTACAGGAGGGTAGCAATCAGCCCCAGCATTTT. This translates into CASSLQEGSNQPQHF. J is TRBJ1-5 and V is TRBV28; D call uncertain. Germline CDR1 MDHEN, CDR2 SYDVKM. This CDR3 has 15 residues. With 2 bases removed from V and 0 bases from J, the gap between germline ends came to 8 bases.

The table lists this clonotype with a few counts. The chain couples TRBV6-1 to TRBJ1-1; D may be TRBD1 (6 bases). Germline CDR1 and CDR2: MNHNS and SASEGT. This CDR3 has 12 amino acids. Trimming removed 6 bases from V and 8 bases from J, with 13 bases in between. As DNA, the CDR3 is TGTGCCAGCAGACTCGGGACATCAGAAGCTTTCTTT. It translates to CASRLGTSEAFF.

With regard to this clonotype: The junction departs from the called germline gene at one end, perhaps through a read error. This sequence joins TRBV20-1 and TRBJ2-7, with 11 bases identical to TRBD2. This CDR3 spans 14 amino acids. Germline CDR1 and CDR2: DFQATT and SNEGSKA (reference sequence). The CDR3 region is CSAQGLADSYEQCF. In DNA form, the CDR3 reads TGCAGTGCCCAGGGACTAGCGGACTCCTACGAGCAGTGCTTC.

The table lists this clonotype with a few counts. The DNA for the CDR3 is TGTGCCAGCAGTGAAGTGGGCGGAAGAAAGGCTTTCTTT. This sequence encodes CASSEVGGRKAFF. The rearrangement links TRBV6-1 to TRBJ1-1; D remains ambiguous. V was cut by 1 base and J by 11 bases, with 14 bases left in between. The CDR3 has 13 residues. Per the germline V gene, CDR1 is MNHNS and CDR2 is SASEGT.

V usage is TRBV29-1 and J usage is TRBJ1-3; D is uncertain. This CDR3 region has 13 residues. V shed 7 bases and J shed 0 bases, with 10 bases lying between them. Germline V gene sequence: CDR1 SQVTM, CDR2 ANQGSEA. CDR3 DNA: TGCAGCGCCGTAGACTTCTCTGGAAACACCATATATTTT. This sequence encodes CSAVDFSGNTIYF.

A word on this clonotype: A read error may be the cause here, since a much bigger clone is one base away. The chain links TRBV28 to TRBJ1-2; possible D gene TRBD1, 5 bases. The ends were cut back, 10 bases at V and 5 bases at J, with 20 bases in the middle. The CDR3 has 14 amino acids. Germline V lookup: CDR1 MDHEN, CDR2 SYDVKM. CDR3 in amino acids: CATNGMGDAYGYTF. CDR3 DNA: TGTGCCACAAACGGGATGGGGGACGCGTATGGCTACACCTTC.

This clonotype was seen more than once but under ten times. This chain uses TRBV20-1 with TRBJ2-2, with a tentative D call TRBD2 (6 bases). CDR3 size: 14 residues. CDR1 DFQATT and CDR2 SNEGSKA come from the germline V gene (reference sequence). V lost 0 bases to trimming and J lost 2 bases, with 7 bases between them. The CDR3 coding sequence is TGCAGTGCTAGAGAAGGGACTAACACCGGGGAGCTGTTTTTT. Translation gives CSAREGTNTGELFF.

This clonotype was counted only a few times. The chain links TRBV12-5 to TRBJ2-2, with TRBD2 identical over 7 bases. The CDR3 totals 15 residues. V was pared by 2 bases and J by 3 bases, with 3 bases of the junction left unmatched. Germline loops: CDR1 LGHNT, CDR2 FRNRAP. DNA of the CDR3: TGTGCTAGTGGTTTGAGCGGGACTTACACCGGGGAGCTGTTTTTT. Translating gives CASGLSGTYTGELFF.

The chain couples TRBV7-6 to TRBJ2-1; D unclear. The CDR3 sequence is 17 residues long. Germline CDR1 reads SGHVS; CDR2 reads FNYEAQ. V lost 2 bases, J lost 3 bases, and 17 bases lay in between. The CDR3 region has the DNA TGTGCCAGCAGCTTAATGGAAGAGACGCCCAGCTACAATGAGCAGTTCTTC. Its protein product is CASSLMEETPSYNEQFF.